The T cell receptor (beta chain) under discussion was sequenced for a study of shared clonotypes between healthy human individuals. TCRdb keeps only in-frame clones here, not all; method: immunoSEQ multiplex PCR. The sample contains over a million clones, around 74% of which appear only once. The sequence was collected from a man in his late teens or twenties in good health. The sequenced material came from memory CD4+ T cells sorted from blood. The subset is: CD45RA-negative fraction.

DNA of the CDR3: TGTGCCAGCAACTCCAGGGGGCGAGGCAATCAGCCCCAGCATTTT. As protein: CASNSRGRGNQPQHF. The gene calls are TRBV2 and TRBJ1-5; 8 nucleotides agree with TRBD1. The CDR3 has 15 amino acids. Germline CDR1 is SNHLY and CDR2 is FYNNEI. Trimming removed 7 bases from V and 2 bases from J; junction bases left unmatched: 7.